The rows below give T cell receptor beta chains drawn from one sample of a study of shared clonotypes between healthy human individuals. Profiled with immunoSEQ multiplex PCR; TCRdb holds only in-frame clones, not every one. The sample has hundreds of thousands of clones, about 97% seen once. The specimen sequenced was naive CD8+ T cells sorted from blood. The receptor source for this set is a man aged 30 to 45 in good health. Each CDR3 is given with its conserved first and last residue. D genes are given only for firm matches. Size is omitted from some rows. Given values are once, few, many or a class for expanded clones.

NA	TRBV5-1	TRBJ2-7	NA	TGCGCCAGCAGCTTGGCGGGCAGCTACGAGCAGTACTTC	CASSLAGSYEQYF
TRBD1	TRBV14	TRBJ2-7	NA	TGTGCCAGCAGCCAACCGGAGAGGACAGGGATCCACGAGCAGTACTTC	CASSQPERTGIHEQYF
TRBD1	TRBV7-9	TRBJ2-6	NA	TGTGCCAGCAGCCCAGGACAGGGTAACAACGTCCTGACTTTC	CASSPGQGNNVLTF
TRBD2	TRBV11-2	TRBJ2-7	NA	TGTGCCAGCAGCTTAGAATCTAGCGGGAGGCCCTACGAGCAGTACTTC	CASSLESSGRPYEQYF
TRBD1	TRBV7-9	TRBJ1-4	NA	TGTGCCAGCAGCTTAGTCAGGGGGCCCGATGAAAAACTGTTTTTT	CASSLVRGPDEKLFF
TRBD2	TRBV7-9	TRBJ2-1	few	TGTGCCAGCAGGGGCGGGAGATACAATGAGCAGTTCTTC	CASRGGRYNEQFF
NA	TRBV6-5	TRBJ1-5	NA	TGTGCCAGCAGTTACTCCCCTACCCAGCCCCAGCATTTT	CASSYSPTQPQHF
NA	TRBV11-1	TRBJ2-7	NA	TGTGCCAGCAGCTTAGGGTTCAATACCTACGAGCAGTACTTC	CASSLGFNTYEQYF
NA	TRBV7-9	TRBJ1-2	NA	TGTGCCAGCAGCCATCCGCCTAGGGATGGCTACACCTTC	CASSHPPRDGYTF
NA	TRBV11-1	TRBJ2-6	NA	TGTGCCAGCAGCCTTACGGACTCTGGGGCCAACGTCCTGACTTTC	CASSLTDSGANVLTF
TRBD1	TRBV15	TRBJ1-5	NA	TGTGCCACCAGCACTTCGGGACAGGGTGCAGGTCAGCCCCAGCATTTT	CATSTSGQGAGQPQHF
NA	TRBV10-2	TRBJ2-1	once	TGCGCCAGCAGTGGGGCAAATGAGCAGTTCTTC	CASSGANEQFF
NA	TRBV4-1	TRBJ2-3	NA	TGCGCCAGCAGGAAGCAATTTGACCTGCGGGCAGATACGCAGTATTTT	CASRKQFDLRADTQYF
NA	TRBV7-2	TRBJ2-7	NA	TGTGCCAGCAGCCCGGGTTACGAGCAGTACTTC	CASSPGYEQYF
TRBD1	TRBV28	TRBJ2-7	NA	TGTGCCAGCAGTTTAAGACAGGGAGTACAAGAGCAGTACTTC	CASSLRQGVQEQYF
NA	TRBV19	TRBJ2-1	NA	TGTGCCAGTAAACGGACGGAATACAATGAGCAGTTCTTC	CASKRTEYNEQFF
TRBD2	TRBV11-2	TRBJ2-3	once	TGTGCCAGCAGCTTAGATCGGGGACTAGGAGCAGATACGCAGTATTTT	CASSLDRGLGADTQYF
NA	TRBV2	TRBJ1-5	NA	TGTGCCAGCAGTGACGGTCAACCCCAGCATTTT	CASSDGQPQHF
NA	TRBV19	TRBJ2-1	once	TGTGCCAGTAGTCCCCTCCAAGGGACCGATGAGCAGTTCTTC	CASSPLQGTDEQFF
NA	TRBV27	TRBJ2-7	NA	TGTGCCAGCAGTTTCATAAGGGGGGACGAGCAGTACTTC	CASSFIRGDEQYF
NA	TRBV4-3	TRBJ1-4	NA	TGCGCCAGCAGCCAAGATTGGCAGGCCCTCCTCGTAGAAAAACTGTTTTTT	CASSQDWQALLVEKLFF
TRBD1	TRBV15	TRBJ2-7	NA	TGTGCCACCAGCGACCCGGGACAGGGACTCTACGAGCAGTACTTC	CATSDPGQGLYEQYF
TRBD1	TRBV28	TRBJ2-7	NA	TGTGCCAGCAGTGTTTACAGGGGCCCACGGGAGCAGTACTTC	CASSVYRGPREQYF
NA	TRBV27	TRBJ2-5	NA	TGTGCCAGCAGTTCCGGGACATATCTTAGGGAGACCCAGTACTTC	CASSSGTYLRETQYF
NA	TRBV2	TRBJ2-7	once	TGTGCCAGCAGTGGTGCAGGGTTCTACGAGCAGTACTTC	CASSGAGFYEQYF
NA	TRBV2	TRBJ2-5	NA	TGTGCCAGCAGTGATTGGGAGACCCAGTACTTC	CASSDWETQYF
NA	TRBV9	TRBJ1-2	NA	TGTGCCAGCGGCCCGGTGGGGGCGAATGGCTACACCTTC	CASGPVGANGYTF
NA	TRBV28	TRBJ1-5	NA	TGTGCCAGCCCCCCCGGTATGGTTAGACGAAATCAGCCCCAGCATTTT	CASPPGMVRRNQPQHF
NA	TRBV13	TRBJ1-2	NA	TGTGCCAGCAGTGACGAGGGAAGCTTCTATGGCTACACCTTC	CASSDEGSFYGYTF
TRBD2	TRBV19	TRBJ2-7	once	TGTGCCAGTAGTATAGGGCGAGGCAGCGGGAGGTTCGGTCCGCACGAGCAGTACTTC	CASSIGRGSGRFGPHEQYF
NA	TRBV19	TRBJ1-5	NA	TGTGCCAGTAGTATCCAGGACTATAGCAATCAGCCCCAGCATTTT	CASSIQDYSNQPQHF
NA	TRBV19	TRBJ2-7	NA	TGTGCCAGTACCGATGCGGTCCACTCCTACGAGCAGTACTTC	CASTDAVHSYEQYF
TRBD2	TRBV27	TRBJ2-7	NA	TGTGCCAGCAGTTTCGGCGGGAGAACCTACGAGCAGTACTTC	CASSFGGRTYEQYF
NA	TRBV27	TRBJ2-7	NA	TGTGCCAGCAGTTTATGGAGCGGAGGCTCCTACGAGCAGTACTTC	CASSLWSGGSYEQYF
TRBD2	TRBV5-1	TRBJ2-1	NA	TGCGCCAGCAGCTTGGGACTAGCGGCATACAATGAGCAGTTCTTC	CASSLGLAAYNEQFF
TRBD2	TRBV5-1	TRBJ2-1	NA	TGCGCCAGCAGTTCTACAGCGGGGGTCTACAATGAGCAGTTCTTC	CASSSTAGVYNEQFF